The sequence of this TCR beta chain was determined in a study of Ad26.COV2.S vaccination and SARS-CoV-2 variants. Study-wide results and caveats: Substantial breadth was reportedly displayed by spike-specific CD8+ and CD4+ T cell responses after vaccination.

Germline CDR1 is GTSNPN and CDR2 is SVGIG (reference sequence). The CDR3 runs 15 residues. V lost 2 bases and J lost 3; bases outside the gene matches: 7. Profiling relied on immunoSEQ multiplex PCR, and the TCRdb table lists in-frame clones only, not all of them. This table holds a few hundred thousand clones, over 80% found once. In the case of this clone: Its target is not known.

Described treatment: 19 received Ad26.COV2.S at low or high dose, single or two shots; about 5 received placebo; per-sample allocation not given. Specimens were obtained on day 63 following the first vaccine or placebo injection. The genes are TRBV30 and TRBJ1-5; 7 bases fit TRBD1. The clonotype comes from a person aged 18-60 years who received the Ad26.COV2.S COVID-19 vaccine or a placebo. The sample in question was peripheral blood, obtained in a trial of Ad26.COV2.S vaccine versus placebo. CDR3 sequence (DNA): TGTGCCTGGAGTCCGCTGACAGGGCCCAATCAGCCCCAGCATTTT. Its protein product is CAWSPLTGPNQPQHF.